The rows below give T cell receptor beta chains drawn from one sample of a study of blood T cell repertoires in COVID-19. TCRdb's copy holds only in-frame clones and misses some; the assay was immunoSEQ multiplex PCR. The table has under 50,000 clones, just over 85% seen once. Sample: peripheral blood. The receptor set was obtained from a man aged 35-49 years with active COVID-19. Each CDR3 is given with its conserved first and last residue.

CDR3: CATSRDTGNYGYTF
V: TRBV15

CDR3: CASSPWVSGGSGEQYF
V: TRBV28

CDR3: CASSPRENYGYTF
V: TRBV12-3/TRBV12-4

CDR3: CARGQGGTEAFF
V: TRBV2

CDR3: CASSLLTGFGYTF
V: TRBV27

CDR3: CASSLYSGSRGDEQFF
V: TRBV27

CDR3: CASSEALPGPGTSNEQFF
V: TRBV6-1

CDR3: CASSSRLAGEVDTQYF
V: TRBV4-2

CDR3: CASSRRGLNTGELFF
V: TRBV7-6

CDR3: CASSLSVGGLRTEAFF
V: TRBV7-3

CDR3: CASSSGGGNTDTQYF
V: TRBV5-1